The entry that follows covers one T cell receptor (beta chain) sequence. This sample is part of a study of shared T cell receptors in the human thymus. The germline gives CDR1 LNHDA, CDR2 SQIVND (reference sequence). Trimming took 8 bases from V and 3 from J, leaving 10 bases between them. There are 12 residues in the CDR3. Sequenced by immunoSEQ multiplex PCR; TCRdb stores in-frame clones only, minus some. The sample lists 63,000 or so clones, about 96% occurring once. Material: thymocytes. The chain employs TRBV19 and TRBJ2-5; D is uncertain. The TCR originated in a human donor. CDR3 nucleotides: TGTGCCAGTGTCGTCTGGAAAGAGACCCAGTACTTC. Protein sequence: CASVVWKETQYF.